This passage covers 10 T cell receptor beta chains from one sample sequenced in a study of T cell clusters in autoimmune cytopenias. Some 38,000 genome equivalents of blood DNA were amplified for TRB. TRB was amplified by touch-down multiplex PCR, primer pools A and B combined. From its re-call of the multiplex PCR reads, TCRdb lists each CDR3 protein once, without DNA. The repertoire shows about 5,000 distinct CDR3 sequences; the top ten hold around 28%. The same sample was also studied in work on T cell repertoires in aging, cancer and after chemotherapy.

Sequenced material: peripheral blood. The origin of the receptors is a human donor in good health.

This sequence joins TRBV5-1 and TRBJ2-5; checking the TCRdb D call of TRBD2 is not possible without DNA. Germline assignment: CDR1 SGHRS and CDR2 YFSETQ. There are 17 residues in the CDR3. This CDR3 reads CASSLATSGSGEETQYF.

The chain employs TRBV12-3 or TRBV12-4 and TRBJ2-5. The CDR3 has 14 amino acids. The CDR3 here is CASSFGGTEETQYF.

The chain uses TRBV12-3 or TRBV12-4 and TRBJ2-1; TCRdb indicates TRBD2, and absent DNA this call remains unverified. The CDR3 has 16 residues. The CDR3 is CASSLTSGSSYNEQFF.

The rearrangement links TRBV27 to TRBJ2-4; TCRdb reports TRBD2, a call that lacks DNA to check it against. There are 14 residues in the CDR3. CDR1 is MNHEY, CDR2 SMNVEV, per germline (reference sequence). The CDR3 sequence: CASKSVRDKNIQYF.

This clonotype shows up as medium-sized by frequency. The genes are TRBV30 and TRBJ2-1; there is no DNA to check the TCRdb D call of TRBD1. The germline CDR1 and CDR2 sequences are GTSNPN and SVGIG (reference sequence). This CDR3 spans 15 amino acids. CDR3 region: CAWSVHRGRKNEQFF.

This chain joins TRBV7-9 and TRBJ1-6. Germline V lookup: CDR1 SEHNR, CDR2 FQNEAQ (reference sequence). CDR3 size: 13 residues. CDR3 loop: CASSELIGSPLHF.

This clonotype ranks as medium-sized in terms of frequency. The CDR3 protein is CASSPSGAVQETQYF. The chain recombines TRBV18 with TRBJ2-5; the D call of TRBD1 rests on TCRdb alone, since no DNA is present to check it. This CDR3 is 15 amino acids long. Germline CDR1 KGHSH, CDR2 LQKENI.

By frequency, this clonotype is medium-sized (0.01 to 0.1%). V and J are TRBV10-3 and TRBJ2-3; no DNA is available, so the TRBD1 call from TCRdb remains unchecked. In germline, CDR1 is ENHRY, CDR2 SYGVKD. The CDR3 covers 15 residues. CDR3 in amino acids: CAISEGQVSTDTQYF.

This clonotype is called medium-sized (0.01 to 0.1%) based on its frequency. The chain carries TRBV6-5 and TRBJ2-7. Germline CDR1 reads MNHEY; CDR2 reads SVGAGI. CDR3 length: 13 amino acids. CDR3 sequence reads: CASSYRKTGEQYF.

This chain's CDR3 is CASSPTGPYSNQPQHF. The chain carries TRBV5-1 and TRBJ1-5; checking the TCRdb D call of TRBD1 is not possible without DNA. The CDR3 loop spans 16 amino acids. Per germline, CDR1 SGHRS and CDR2 YFSETQ.